The entry that follows covers one T cell receptor beta chain sequence. The antigen is undetermined. CDR1 DFQATT and CDR2 SNEGSKA come from the germline V gene (reference sequence). The CDR3 sequence is 13 residues long. Trimming pared 1 base from V and 6 bases from J, leaving 11 bases between. Stated treatment: roughly 10-day PBMC culture with coronavirus spike peptide pools or control peptides (ViraFEST assay). The unexposed donor provided CD4+ T cells, which were taken before the COVID-19 pandemic (2011-2018). In the ViraFEST assay, peptide-pool expansion preceded TCR sequencing of expanded clonotypes. The data were taken from a study of vaccination and CD4 T cells after COVID-19. In the study overall: Stimulation of cells relied on overlapping spike peptides derived from SARS-CoV-2, HCoV-NL63, HCoV-OC43 and HCoV-229E. Study conclusions and caveats: Convalescent patients had 304 of 307 vaccine-specific clones showing spike mono-reactivity.

The study sequenced cultured CD4+ T cell DNA using the Oncomine TCR Beta short-read assay. Cultured CD4+ T cells were the source of extracted genomic DNA. TCRdb passed the PCR reads through MiXCR, listing each CDR3 protein once. The sample consists of thousands of distinct CDR3 sequences, more than 30% of them appearing once. The rearrangement uses TRBV20-1 and TRBJ2-3; a possible D gene is TRBD2 (6 bases). Sequenced input: CD4+ T cells from blood, cultured in vitro. This TCR was sampled from a human donor in good health. The CDR3, as DNA: TGCAGTGCTAGAGTAGAGGGGAGGGATACGCAGTATTTT. Encoded protein: CSARVEGRDTQYF.